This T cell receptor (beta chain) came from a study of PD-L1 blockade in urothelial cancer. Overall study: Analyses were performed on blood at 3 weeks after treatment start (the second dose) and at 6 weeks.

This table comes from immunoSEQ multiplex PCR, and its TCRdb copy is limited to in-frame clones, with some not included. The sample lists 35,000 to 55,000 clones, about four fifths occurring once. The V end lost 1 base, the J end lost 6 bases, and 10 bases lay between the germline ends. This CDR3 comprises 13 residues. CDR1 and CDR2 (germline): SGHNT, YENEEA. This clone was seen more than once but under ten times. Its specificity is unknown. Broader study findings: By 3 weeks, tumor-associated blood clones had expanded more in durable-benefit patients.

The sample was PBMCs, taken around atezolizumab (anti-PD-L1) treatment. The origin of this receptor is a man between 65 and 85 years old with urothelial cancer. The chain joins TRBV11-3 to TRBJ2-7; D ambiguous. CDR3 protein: CASSLGLRGEQYF. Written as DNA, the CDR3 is TGTGCCAGCAGCTTAGGGCTCCGCGGCGAGCAGTACTTC.